These 29 T cell receptor beta chains share one sample of origin, sequenced in a study of CD8 T cells in Susac syndrome. RNA amounts of roughly 0.5 to 1 ug underwent reverse transcription with random hexamers. Each CDR3 protein is one row after TCRdb ran MiXCR on the immunoSEQ multiplex PCR reads. The sample yields approximately 230,000 distinct CDR3 sequences, over 85% seen once. Material: CD4+ T cells from PBMCs. The receptor source for this set is a human donor with multiple sclerosis.

The J gene is TRBJ2-3, the V gene TRBV4-2; D is perhaps TRBD2 (6 bases). Germline loops: CDR1 LGHNA, CDR2 YNFKEQ. Trimming cost V 6 bases and J 2 bases, with 15 bases left between them. CDR3 length equals 15 residues. CDR3 region: CASRPNRLVTDTQYF. CDR3 nucleotide sequence: TGTGCCAGCAGACCTAATCGACTAGTCACAGATACGCAGTATTTT.

The chain employs TRBV5-4 and TRBJ2-7; the match to TRBD2 covers 11 bases. Germline lookup yields CDR1 SGHNT and CDR2 YYREEE (reference sequence). J lost 2 bases, V lost 2 bases, and 3 bases had no gene match. CDR3 length: 15 amino acids. The DNA of the CDR3 is TGTGCCAGCAGCTTCGGGGGACTAGCGGCCTACGAGCAGTACTTC. This codes for CASSFGGLAAYEQYF. The full variable domain, completed using reference TRBV5-4 and TRBJ2-7, is ETGVTQSPTHLIKTRGQQVTLRCSSQSGHNTVSWYQQALGQGPQFIFQYYREEENGRGNFPPRFSGLQFPNYSSELNVNALELDDSALYLCASSFGGLAAYEQYFGPGTRLTVT.

The chain joins TRBV30 to TRBJ1-6; D is undetermined. This CDR3 has 11 amino acids. V was shortened by 4 bases and J by 7 bases, with 5 bases between the two germline ends. CDR1 is GTSNPN and CDR2 is SVGIG in the germline V gene (reference sequence). The CDR3 DNA is TGTGCCTGGACGTTCAATTCACCCCTCCACTTT. Translating it yields CAWTFNSPLHF.

The chain has TRBV7-9 and TRBJ1-1, with unresolved D. The V gene lost 4 bases and the J gene lost 1 base, with 10 bases spanning the gap. The CDR3 is 14 amino acids. CDR1 is SEHNR, CDR2 FQNEAQ, per germline (reference sequence). The CDR3 loop is CASSSFAPNTEAFF. CDR3 sequence (DNA): TGTGCCAGCAGCTCCTTTGCCCCGAACACTGAAGCTTTCTTT.

The chain links TRBV20-1 to TRBJ1-1; 11 bases fit TRBD1. This CDR3 is built from 14 residues. V gave up 6 bases and J gave up 1 base; unmatched junction bases: 4. CDR1 and CDR2 (germline): DFQATT, SNEGSKA (reference sequence). This CDR3 is CSAEGQGGNTEAFF. CDR3 nucleotides: TGCAGTGCAGAGGGACAGGGGGGGAACACTGAAGCTTTCTTT.

V is TRBV7-9 and J is TRBJ2-5; D is possibly TRBD2 (5 bases). Trimming took 3 bases from V and 0 from J, leaving 11 bases between them. The CDR3 consists of 15 residues. Germline-derived CDR1 and CDR2 are SEHNR and FQNEAQ (reference sequence). The CDR3 loop reads CASSFEAVYQETQYF. The CDR3 DNA reads TGTGCCAGCAGCTTTGAAGCGGTGTACCAAGAGACCCAGTACTTC.

The chain carries TRBV24-1 and TRBJ1-5; 11 bases align to TRBD1. This CDR3 spans 13 amino acids. Trimming cost V 5 bases and J 7 bases; bases outside gene matches: 0. Germline V gene lookup returns CDR1 KGHDR and CDR2 SFDVKD. CDR3 protein: CATSGDRGQPQHF. The CDR3, as DNA: TGTGCCACCAGTGGGGACAGGGGGCAGCCCCAGCATTTT.

This chain connects TRBV20-1 to TRBJ2-1, with 9 nucleotides matching TRBD1. Germline V CDR1 and CDR2: DFQATT, SNEGSKA (reference sequence). This CDR3 region has 16 residues. The V gene end was trimmed by 6 bases and the J gene end by 6 bases; junction bases not matched to a gene: 15. DNA of the CDR3: TGCAGTGCCCCTCAGTTCGGACAGGGGATTCCCAATGAGCAGTTCTTC. Translating it yields CSAPQFGQGIPNEQFF.

The chain uses TRBV4-1 and TRBJ2-3, with D possibly called TRBD1 or TRBD2 (6 bases each). The CDR3 extends over 15 amino acids. Germline-derived CDR1 and CDR2 are MGHRA and YSYEKL. V was shortened by 4 bases and J by 1 base, with 12 bases between the two germline ends. CDR3 coding DNA: TGCGCCAGCAGCCGGGTTAGGGGGGGCACAGATACGCAGTATTTT. Translated, it gives CASSRVRGGTDTQYF.

J is TRBJ2-1 and V is TRBV10-3; TRBD1 aligns across 10 bases. Trimming at V came to 2 bases and at J to 2 bases, leaving 6 bases not matched to a gene. Germline V gives CDR1 ENHRY, CDR2 SYGVKD. CDR3 length: 17 amino acids. As DNA, the CDR3 is TGTGCCATCAGTGAGAGGACAGGGGGAGAAACCTACAATGAGCAGTTCTTC. It specifies CAISERTGGETYNEQFF.

CDR3 amino acids: CSAPGATQLAKNIQYF. The DNA of the CDR3 is TGCAGTGCCCCGGGGGCAACCCAGCTAGCCAAAAACATTCAGTACTTC. The chain carries TRBV20-1 and TRBJ2-4; D may correspond to TRBD1 or TRBD2 (6 bases each). Trimming shortened V by 6 bases and J by 0 bases, and 18 bases separated the two germline ends. The germline gives CDR1 DFQATT, CDR2 SNEGSKA (reference sequence). The CDR3 is 16 amino acids.

For the CDR3, the DNA is TGCGCCAGCAGCACCGGGACAGGGCCCGCGGGCACCGGGGAGCTGTTTTTT. Amino acid sequence: CASSTGTGPAGTGELFF. The V call is TRBV5-1, the J call TRBJ2-2, with TRBD1 matching 9 bases. V was clipped by 4 bases and J by 4 bases; unmatched bases: 11. Germline loops: CDR1 SGHRS, CDR2 YFSETQ. CDR3 size: 17 residues.

The CDR3 is CASSPSGHQETQYF. DNA of the CDR3: TGTGCCAGCTCACCATCGGGACACCAAGAGACCCAGTACTTC. V gene TRBV18 combines with J gene TRBJ2-5; D possibly uses TRBD1 or TRBD2 (5 bases each). Between the trimmed V and J ends, which lost 2 bases and 0 bases, there was a span of 7 bases. Germline CDR1 and CDR2: KGHSH and LQKENI. CDR3 length: 14 residues.

The V gene is TRBV3-1, the J gene TRBJ1-2; D call uncertain. V lost 2 bases, J lost 4 bases, and 8 bases lay in between. The CDR3 consists of 13 residues. Germline-derived CDR1 and CDR2 are LGHDT and YNNKEL (reference sequence). CDR3 sequence (DNA): TGTGCCAGCAGCCAACCGGGCCGCTATGGCTACACCTTC. Translating it yields CASSQPGRYGYTF.

The chain joins TRBV7-3 to TRBJ1-1; D remains ambiguous. The CDR3 is made up of 15 amino acids. V shed 5 bases and J shed 4 bases, with 17 bases lying between them. Germline CDR1 is SGHTA and CDR2 is FQGTGA. This chain's CDR3 is CASSLSPLRGTEAFF. The DNA of the CDR3 is TGTGCCAGCAGCCTCAGCCCCCTTCGAGGCACTGAAGCTTTCTTT.

The gene calls are TRBV12-3 or TRBV12-4 and TRBJ1-5; D not resolved. Trimming removed 2 bases from V and 3 bases from J, with 8 bases in between. This CDR3 region has 14 residues. This CDR3 is CASSLTRNNQPQHF. CDR3 sequence (DNA): TGTGCCAGCAGTTTAACACGGAACAATCAGCCCCAGCATTTT.

This clonotype was counted only a few times. V gene TRBV30 combines with J gene TRBJ1-2; D is undetermined. There are 12 residues in the CDR3. Germline CDR1 and CDR2: GTSNPN and SVGIG (reference sequence). The V end was cut by 4 bases, the J end by 5 bases, with 11 bases between. As DNA, the CDR3 is TGTGCCTGGAAGTCAGCCGTTTATGGCTACACCTTC. Translation: CAWKSAVYGYTF.

The rearrangement uses TRBV5-1 and TRBJ2-5; perhaps TRBD1 as D (5 bases). This CDR3 has 16 residues. Germline CDR1 and CDR2: SGHRS and YFSETQ. Trimming removed 5 bases at V and 5 bases at J, with 22 bases between. CDR3 in amino acids: CASSAFRTPNGETQYF. The CDR3, as DNA: TGCGCCAGCAGTGCCTTCCGGACACCGAATGGGGAGACCCAGTACTTC. The full variable domain, completed using reference TRBV5-1 and TRBJ2-5, is KAGVTQTPRYLIKTRGQQVTLSCSPISGHRSVSWYQQTPGQGLQFLFEYFSETQRNKGNFPGRFSGRQFSNSRSEMNVSTLELGDSALYLCASSAFRTPNGETQYFGPGTRLLVL.

J is TRBJ2-4 and V is TRBV4-1; D is undetermined. With 0 bases removed from V and 11 bases from J, the gap between germline ends came to 11 bases. Germline CDR1 and CDR2: MGHRA and YSYEKL. The CDR3 loop spans 13 amino acids. CDR3 sequence reads: CASSQDISTLQYF. CDR3 in DNA: TGCGCCAGCAGCCAAGATATTAGTACTCTTCAGTACTTC.

This chain joins TRBV6-6 and TRBJ2-2, with D uncertain. This CDR3 comprises 15 residues. Per germline, CDR1 MNHNY and CDR2 SVGAGI (reference sequence). The ends were cut back, 4 bases at V and 4 bases at J, with 13 bases in the middle. The CDR3 nucleotides are TGTGCCAGCAGTTCTCCGGGCCGACTCACCGGGGAGCTGTTTTTT. Its protein is CASSSPGRLTGELFF.

This chain uses TRBV4-1 with TRBJ2-1; D not resolved. The CDR3 consists of 13 residues. The V end lost 2 bases, the J end lost 1 base, and 3 bases lay between the germline ends. Germline CDR1 is MGHRA and CDR2 is YSYEKL. Here the CDR3 DNA reads TGCGCCAGCAGCCAATTGTCCTACAATGAGCAGTTCTTC. This codes for CASSQLSYNEQFF.

The chain recombines TRBV2 with TRBJ1-4; no reliable D call. Trimming left V 1 base short and J 6 bases short, with 6 bases between. This CDR3 is built from 13 residues. Germline CDR1 and CDR2: SNHLY and FYNNEI. The chain's CDR3 is CASSEGRDEKLFF. The CDR3 region has the DNA TGTGCCAGCAGTGAAGGGAGGGATGAAAAACTGTTTTTT.

The chain recombines TRBV9 with TRBJ1-1, with 8 nucleotides matching TRBD1. The V gene's germline CDR1 is SGDLS and CDR2 YYNGEE. The CDR3 is made up of 14 amino acids. The junction had 10 bases not matched to a gene; V was cut back by 3 bases and J by 9 bases. CDR3: CASSGTGGSAKAFF. DNA of the CDR3: TGTGCCAGCAGCGGCACAGGGGGAAGCGCTAAAGCTTTCTTT.

The CDR3, as DNA: TGTGCCACCAGTGATTTTCGGGGCCAACGAACCTCCGTAGAGACCCAGTACTTC. This codes for CATSDFRGQRTSVETQYF. V usage is TRBV24-1 and J usage is TRBJ2-5; the D call may be TRBD1 or TRBD2 (5 bases each). The CDR3 is 18 residues long. Germline assignment: CDR1 KGHDR and CDR2 SFDVKD. Trimming removed 1 base at V and 4 bases at J, with 21 bases between.

The CDR3 loop is CSVASGLPTDTQYF. The CDR3 DNA reads TGCAGCGTTGCCTCGGGACTTCCCACAGATACGCAGTATTTT. This chain uses TRBV29-1 with TRBJ2-3, with D possibly matching TRBD2 (6 bases). Trimming removed 4 bases at V and 2 bases at J, with 13 bases between. This CDR3 contains 14 residues. Looked up from germline, CDR1 is SQVTM and CDR2 is ANQGSEA.

This clonotype has just one count. The rearrangement links TRBV9 to TRBJ2-5; TRBD1 aligns across 7 bases. The CDR3 is made up of 16 amino acids. Germline V CDR1 and CDR2: SGDLS, YYNGEE. The V and J ends lost 4 bases and 0 bases, in that order; junction bases with no gene match: 9. CDR3 sequence reads: CASSTQTGMYQETQYF. CDR3 DNA: TGTGCCAGCAGCACCCAGACAGGGATGTACCAAGAGACCCAGTACTTC.

J is TRBJ2-5 and V is TRBV7-2; D remains ambiguous. V shed 1 base and J shed 5 bases, with 8 bases lying between them. Germline V CDR1 and CDR2: SGHTA, FQGNSA. The CDR3 is 13 residues long. CDR3 nucleotides: TGTGCCAGCAGCTTAGGGGGTTTCGAGACCCAGTACTTC. It yields the protein CASSLGGFETQYF.

The chain is built from TRBV9 and TRBJ2-1; perhaps TRBD1 as D (6 bases). V lost 0 bases to trimming and J lost 8 bases, with 15 bases between them. The CDR3 covers 15 residues. The germline CDR1 and CDR2 sequences are SGDLS and YYNGEE. The chain's CDR3 is CASSVAQGLLDEQFF. The CDR3 nucleotides are TGTGCCAGCAGCGTAGCCCAGGGGTTATTGGATGAGCAGTTCTTC.

V usage is TRBV5-1 and J usage is TRBJ2-5; TRBD1 matches 8 bases. There are 14 residues in the CDR3. V shed 1 base and J 5 bases; nucleotides not matched to a gene: 4. Germline assignment: CDR1 SGHRS and CDR2 YFSETQ. The CDR3 region is CASSLQGAEETQYF. The CDR3 DNA reads TGCGCCAGCAGCTTGCAGGGGGCGGAGGAGACCCAGTACTTC.